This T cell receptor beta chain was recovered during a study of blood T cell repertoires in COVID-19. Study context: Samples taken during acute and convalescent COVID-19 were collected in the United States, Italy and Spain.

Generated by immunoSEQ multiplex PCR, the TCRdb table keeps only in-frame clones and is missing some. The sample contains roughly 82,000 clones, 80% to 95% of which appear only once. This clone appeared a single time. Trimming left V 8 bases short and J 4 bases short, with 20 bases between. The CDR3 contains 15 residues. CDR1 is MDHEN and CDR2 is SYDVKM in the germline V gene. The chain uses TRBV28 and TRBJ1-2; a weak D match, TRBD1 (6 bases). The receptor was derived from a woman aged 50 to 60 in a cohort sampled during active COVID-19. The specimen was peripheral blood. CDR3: CASYTAGQRVYGYTF. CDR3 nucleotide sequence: TGTGCCAGCTATACTGCAGGACAGAGGGTCTATGGCTACACCTTC.